Each of the 17 T cell receptor beta chains below was sequenced from the same sample in a study of CD8+CD57+ T cells in acquired aplastic anemia. Genomic DNA served as template for TCR beta VDJ and CDR3 profiling. TCRdb re-called the reads through MiXCR, storing one row per CDR3 protein. Counted here are 150,000 to 200,000 distinct CDR3 sequences, approximately 45% occurring once; the ten biggest clones make up approximately 2.9%. The material sequenced was sorted CD4+, CD8+, or CD8+CD57+ T cells (not recorded which) from PBMCs. The receptors shown here come from a human donor in good health.

This clonotype was counted at least ten times. The V gene is TRBV6-1, the J gene TRBJ2-7; D unclear. With 4 bases removed from V and 0 bases from J, the gap between germline ends came to 13 bases. CDR1 is MNHNS, CDR2 SASEGT, per germline. There are 15 residues in the CDR3. The CDR3 spells CASSGRASRSYEQYF. The DNA for the CDR3 is TGTGCCAGCAGTGGGAGAGCAAGCCGCTCCTACGAGCAGTACTTC.

CDR3 sequence reads: CASGLRRVTEAFF. As DNA, the CDR3 is TGTGCTAGTGGTTTAAGAAGGGTCACTGAAGCTTTCTTT. This chain joins TRBV12-5 and TRBJ1-1; D is ambiguous. Germline V gives CDR1 LGHNT, CDR2 FRNRAP. There are 13 residues in the CDR3. V lost 3 bases and J 4 bases, leaving 9 bases between the germline ends.

CDR3 in amino acids: CAISESAAYFYGYTF. For the CDR3, the DNA is TGTGCCATCAGTGAGTCGGCAGCTTACTTCTATGGCTACACCTTC. The V gene is TRBV10-3, the J gene TRBJ1-2, with D unclear. Trimming took off 0 bases at V and 4 bases at J, with 12 bases between the two ends. This CDR3 is built from 15 residues. Germline V gives CDR1 ENHRY, CDR2 SYGVKD.

The V gene is TRBV2, the J gene TRBJ2-7; D possibly corresponds to TRBD1 (6 bases). The CDR3 runs to 12 residues. Germline CDR1 is SNHLY and CDR2 is FYNNEI. The V and J ends lost 5 bases and 6 bases respectively, with 11 bases between them. The CDR3 is CASSRTVPEQYF. In DNA form, the CDR3 reads TGTGCCAGCAGTAGGACAGTCCCCGAGCAGTACTTC.

This clonotype has just a few counts. The V gene is TRBV20-1, the J gene TRBJ2-7; D is undetermined. The CDR3 totals 13 residues. The V end lost 0 bases, the J end lost 0 bases, and 6 bases lay between the germline ends. Germline CDR1 and CDR2: DFQATT and SNEGSKA (reference sequence). The CDR3 is CSARDSLSYEQYF. CDR3 in DNA: TGCAGTGCTAGAGACAGCCTCTCCTACGAGCAGTACTTC.

This clonotype was seen repeatedly, ten times or more. The chain combines TRBV6-1 with TRBJ1-1, with D tentatively TRBD1 (6 bases). Trimming shortened V by 6 bases and J by 0 bases, and 14 bases separated the two germline ends. Germline-derived CDR1 and CDR2 are MNHNS and SASEGT. CDR3 length: 15 amino acids. The CDR3 bases are TGTGCCAGCAGCGCAACGGGACACCTGAACACTGAAGCTTTCTTT. Translation gives CASSATGHLNTEAFF.

The genes are TRBV27 and TRBJ2-7; TRBD1 aligns across 7 bases. This CDR3 contains 14 residues. V dropped 2 bases and J dropped 2; count of bases not matched to a gene: 3. Germline V gene data show CDR1 as MNHEY and CDR2 as SMNVEV (reference sequence). This CDR3 reads CASSLKGAPYEQYF. The CDR3 nucleotides read TGTGCCAGCAGTTTAAAGGGGGCCCCCTACGAGCAGTACTTC.

This clonotype was counted only a few times. V is TRBV5-1 and J is TRBJ2-7, with D unresolved. Germline V gene sequence: CDR1 SGHRS, CDR2 YFSETQ. CDR3 size: 15 residues. Trimming stripped 1 base from V and 3 bases from J, with 14 bases between. CDR3 nucleotides: TGCGCCAGCAGCTTGTCCCCGGACCCAAGCTACGAGCAGTACTTC. As protein: CASSLSPDPSYEQYF.

This clonotype showed up many times. The CDR3 reads CASSYRERSTDTQYF. The DNA of the CDR3 is TGCGCCAGCAGCTACCGTGAGCGGAGCACAGATACGCAGTATTTT. The chain employs TRBV4-1 and TRBJ2-3; perhaps TRBD2 as D (5 bases). The CDR3 has 15 amino acids. Per the germline V gene, CDR1 is MGHRA and CDR2 is YSYEKL. V lost 5 bases and J lost 0, with 12 bases in between.

This clonotype was seen ten or more times. The V call is TRBV14, the J call TRBJ1-4; a weak D match, TRBD1 (6 bases). CDR1 SGHDN and CDR2 FVKESK come from the germline V gene. Between the trimmed V and J ends, which lost 2 bases and 8 bases, there was a span of 12 bases. The CDR3 spans 14 residues. The CDR3 DNA sequence: TGTGCCAGCAGCCAACTGGGACAAGTGGAAAAACTGTTTTTT. This encodes CASSQLGQVEKLFF.

This clonotype was detected ten times or more. The CDR3 coding sequence is TGTGCCAGTAGCCCTAGGGGGAGCACAGATACGCAGTATTTT. Encoded protein: CASSPRGSTDTQYF. The chain employs TRBV19 and TRBJ2-3, with D tentatively TRBD1 (6 bases). There are 14 residues in the CDR3. V lost 6 bases and J lost 0, with 10 bases in between. Germline V gene data show CDR1 as LNHDA and CDR2 as SQIVND (reference sequence).

A word on this clonotype: Its ends do not fully match the called genes, so a read error is possible. CDR3 DNA sequence: TGCGCCAGCAGCCAAGTACAGCTGTCTAGCACAGATACGCAGTATTTT. Translating it yields CASSQVQLSSTDTQYF. The chain carries TRBV11-1 and TRBJ2-3; D is uncertain. Germline assignment: CDR1 SGHAT and CDR2 FQDESV (reference sequence). The CDR3 runs 16 residues.

At least ten counts were recorded for this clonotype. The chain carries TRBV7-2 and TRBJ2-5, with D perhaps given as TRBD1 or TRBD2 (6 bases each). CDR1 is SGHTA and CDR2 is FQGNSA in the germline V gene. The CDR3 runs to 15 residues. Trimming cost V 5 bases and J 2 bases, with 15 bases left between them. The chain's CDR3 is CASSQGWGVQETQYF. The CDR3 DNA is TGTGCCAGCAGCCAGGGGTGGGGGGTGCAAGAGACCCAGTACTTC.

The chain recombines TRBV5-1 with TRBJ2-5; the D call may be TRBD1 or TRBD2 (6 bases each). CDR3 length equals 16 residues. Germline assignment: CDR1 SGHRS and CDR2 YFSETQ. Trimming removed 4 bases at V and 3 bases at J, with 19 bases between. In nucleotides, the CDR3 is TGCGCCAGCAGCCGAAGGTTAGGGGGGTTGGAAGAGACCCAGTACTTC. Translating gives CASSRRLGGLEETQYF.

The V gene is TRBV11-1, the J gene TRBJ2-3, with 7 bases lining up with TRBD2. The germline V gene encodes CDR1 SGHAT and CDR2 FQDESV (reference sequence). The V gene end was trimmed by 5 bases and the J gene end by 2 bases; junction bases not matched to a gene: 7. This CDR3 contains 15 residues. This CDR3 reads CASSLMRGYTDTQYF. For the CDR3, the DNA is TGTGCCAGCAGCCTCATGCGGGGGTACACAGATACGCAGTATTTT.

Ten or more counts support this clonotype. The V call is TRBV20-1, the J call TRBJ2-1; tentatively, D is TRBD1 (5 bases). Germline values: CDR1 DFQATT, CDR2 SNEGSKA (reference sequence). Trimming left V 3 bases short and J 3 bases short, with 15 bases between. The CDR3 length is 15 residues. CDR3 protein: CSASTGSIGYNEQFF. The DNA of the CDR3 is TGCAGTGCTAGCACAGGCAGCATCGGCTACAATGAGCAGTTCTTC.

This clonotype appeared many times. V gene TRBV7-8 combines with J gene TRBJ2-7; no firm D call. Germline V gives CDR1 SGHVS, CDR2 FQNEAQ. This CDR3 is built from 14 residues. Trimming shortened V by 3 bases and J by 3 bases, and 12 bases separated the two germline ends. CDR3 residues: CASSFPYQNYEQYF. CDR3 sequence (DNA): TGTGCCAGCAGCTTTCCGTATCAAAACTACGAGCAGTACTTC.